This T cell receptor (beta chain) was retrieved from a study of blood T cell repertoires in COVID-19. As for the study in general: Acute and convalescent COVID-19 samples came from the United States, Italy and Spain. The cDNA or gDNA used as material had been derived from T cells, B-cell-depleted T cells, or PBMCs.

V trimming: 2 bases; J trimming: 9 bases; junction bases outside the gene matches: 6. This CDR3 is built from 15 residues. From germline, CDR1 is MNHEY and CDR2 SVGAGI. In the authors' methods: Amplification from reference gene primers served as the basis for estimated nucleated cell counts. Clones were read by immunoSEQ multiplex PCR, and TCRdb kept only the in-frame ones, dropping some. The D gene and trimming were derived from the DNA, and the V and J assignments and clone size from that table. The sample yields 200,000 to 300,000 clones, roughly 88% seen once. The sample consisted of peripheral blood. The origin of this receptor is a woman in her 30s with acute or convalescent COVID-19. The chain is built from TRBV6-5 and TRBJ1-6; 8 nucleotides align to TRBD1. The CDR3 spells CASSYKYRGSSPLHF. The CDR3 DNA reads TGTGCCAGCAGTTACAAGTACAGGGGGAGTTCACCCCTCCACTTT.